Below are 24 T cell receptor beta chains sequenced from a single sample in a study of vaccination effects on CD4 cells after COVID-19. No antigen is known for these receptors. Sequencing used immunoSEQ multiplex PCR; TCRdb keeps in-frame clones, though not all of them. This sample has approximately 15,000 clones; around 70% occur once, and the top ten carry 20% to 25%. Pools of viral peptides were used by the ViraFEST assay to expand antigen-specific CD4+ T cells ahead of sequencing. Following 10 days of culture, CD4+ T cells were isolated. The infection with SARS-CoV-2 (confirmed by PCR) occurred in this person between March and December 2020. Each participant received a vaccine that was either BNT162b2 or mRNA-1273, given as two doses. The sequencing here drew on CD4+ T cells from PBMCs cultured with SARS-CoV-2 spike peptides, taken after COVID-19 vaccination. The receptors shown here come from a human donor who had a prior SARS-CoV-2 infection.

V usage is TRBV6-1 and J usage is TRBJ2-2; D not resolved. V was trimmed by 0 bases and J by 4 bases, leaving 12 bases between them. Per germline, CDR1 MNHNS and CDR2 SASEGT. The CDR3 sequence is 16 residues long. The CDR3 DNA reads as TGTGCCAGCAGTGAAGCGCTTGGCAGTGGCACCGGGGAGCTGTTTTTT. Its protein is CASSEALGSGTGELFF.

V gene TRBV10-3 combines with J gene TRBJ2-2; 7 bases line up with TRBD2. V trimming: 3 bases; J trimming: 5 bases; junction bases outside the gene matches: 9. The CDR3 consists of 16 residues. Germline loops: CDR1 ENHRY, CDR2 SYGVKD. The DNA of the CDR3 is TGTGCCATCAGTGACTCTAGCGGAAAGGGGACCGGGGAGCTGTTTTTT. Translated: CAISDSSGKGTGELFF.

The CDR3 sequence is CASSLVGNTDTQYF. Here the CDR3 DNA reads TGTGCCAGCAGCTTAGTTGGCAACACAGATACGCAGTATTTT. This chain uses TRBV7-8 with TRBJ2-3; D uncertain. The CDR3 runs to 14 residues. Germline V gene data show CDR1 as SGHVS and CDR2 as FQNEAQ. Between the trimmed V and J ends, which lost 1 base and 2 bases, there was a span of 7 bases.

The sample holds one count of this clone. V and J are TRBV5-1 and TRBJ2-3; D might be TRBD2 (5 bases). This CDR3 is 15 amino acids long. CDR1 and CDR2 (germline): SGHRS, YFSETQ. Deletions cut 5 bases from V and 0 bases from J, with 13 bases between. The CDR3 DNA is TGCGCCAGCAGTACAAGCGGTGCTAGCACAGATACGCAGTATTTT. This sequence encodes CASSTSGASTDTQYF.

The rearrangement joins TRBV5-1 to TRBJ2-3; possibly TRBD2 for D (6 bases). Between the trimmed V and J ends, which lost 6 bases and 0 bases, there was a span of 14 bases. The CDR3 contains 15 residues. The germline V gene encodes CDR1 SGHRS and CDR2 YFSETQ. CDR3 nucleotide sequence: TGCGCCAGCAATGCGGGACCGACAAGCACAGATACGCAGTATTTT. It codes for CASNAGPTSTDTQYF.

This chain connects TRBV2 to TRBJ1-3; no reliable D call. Germline loops: CDR1 SNHLY, CDR2 FYNNEI. Trimming shortened V by 8 bases and J by 0 bases, and 11 bases separated the two germline ends. The CDR3 has 14 residues. The CDR3 nucleotides are TGTGCCAGCTTGGAACAGCTCTCTGGAAACACCATATATTTT. It is translated as CASLEQLSGNTIYF.

This chain joins TRBV12-3 or TRBV12-4 and TRBJ2-7; D unclear. CDR3 length equals 11 residues. The V and J ends lost 5 bases and 4 bases respectively, with 6 bases between them. DNA for the CDR3: TGTGCCAGCAGTACCCAGTACGAGCAGTACTTC. Amino acids: CASSTQYEQYF.

The V call is TRBV7-2, the J call TRBJ2-5; D may be TRBD1 or TRBD2 (5 bases each). CDR1 and CDR2 from the germline V gene are SGHTA and FQGNSA. V lost 6 bases and J lost 1, with 12 bases in between. This CDR3 region has 14 residues. The CDR3 here is CASRGRQPQETQYF. CDR3 DNA sequence: TGTGCCAGCAGAGGGAGACAGCCCCAAGAGACCCAGTACTTC.

The V gene is TRBV7-8, the J gene TRBJ1-5; no reliable D call. The CDR3 length is 13 residues. The V end lost 1 base, the J end lost 6 bases, and 7 bases lay between the germline ends. Germline CDR1 reads SGHVS; CDR2 reads FQNEAQ. CDR3 in DNA: TGTGCCAGCAGCTTAGGTATCCGTCAGCCCCAGCATTTT. This translates into CASSLGIRQPQHF. The entire variable domain, with the rest obtained from reference TRBV7-8 and TRBJ1-5, is as follows: GAGVSQSPRYKVAKRGQDVALRCDPISGHVSLFWYQQALGQGPEFLTYFQNEAQLDKSGLPSDRFFAERPEGSVSTLKIQRTQQEDSAVYLCASSLGIRQPQHFGDGTRLSIL.

This rearrangement joins TRBV11-3 to TRBJ2-7; possibly TRBD1 or TRBD2 for D (5 bases each). This CDR3 is built from 13 residues. Germline CDR1 and CDR2: SGHNT and YENEEA. V lost 5 bases and J lost 4, with 12 bases in between. In DNA form, the CDR3 reads TGTGCCAGCAGCGTGGGGACCGCTTACGAGCAGTACTTC. Amino acids: CASSVGTAYEQYF.

The chain combines TRBV6-2 or TRBV6-3 with TRBJ1-2, with D unclear. The CDR3 runs to 13 residues. V dropped 5 bases and J dropped 2 bases, with 9 bases sitting between them. Germline V gene data show CDR1 as MNHEY and CDR2 as SVGEGT. As DNA, the CDR3 is TGTGCCAGCAGTATCCCAGAAAACTATGGCTACACCTTC. Its translation: CASSIPENYGYTF.

This clone was seen more than once but under ten times. This chain uses TRBV5-6 with TRBJ1-6, with D perhaps TRBD1 (5 bases). Germline values: CDR1 SGHDT, CDR2 YYEEEE. The V end was cut by 4 bases, the J end by 6 bases, with 11 bases between. This CDR3 is 14 amino acids long. The CDR3 nucleotides are TGTGCCAGCAGCCCCGGGACTCCTAATTCACCCCTCCACTTT. It translates to CASSPGTPNSPLHF.

The chain uses TRBV6-6 and TRBJ2-7; no clear D. Germline CDR1 is MNHNY and CDR2 is SVGAGI (reference sequence). The length of the CDR3 is 15 residues. Trimming pared 2 bases from V and 0 bases from J, leaving 11 bases between. CDR3 region: CASSYPARHSYEQYF. The CDR3 DNA reads TGTGCCAGCAGTTACCCGGCCCGACACTCCTACGAGCAGTACTTC.

CDR3 sequence (DNA): TGTGCCAGCAGCCGCCACGACGATACGCAGTATTTT. It translates to CASSRHDDTQYF. The V gene is TRBV11-3, the J gene TRBJ2-3; D gene uncertain. Trimming took off 5 bases at V and 6 bases at J, with 9 bases between the two ends. The CDR3 loop spans 12 amino acids. Germline V gene lookup returns CDR1 SGHNT and CDR2 YENEEA.

The table lists this clone with a few counts. J is TRBJ1-2 and V is TRBV9; TRBD1 might be the D (6 bases). CDR3 length: 13 amino acids. Germline loops: CDR1 SGDLS, CDR2 YYNGEE. V shed 3 bases and J shed 3 bases, with 9 bases lying between them. The CDR3 sequence is CASSATGYYGYTF. CDR3 bases: TGTGCCAGCAGCGCAACAGGGTACTATGGCTACACCTTC. Drawing the rest from reference TRBV9 and TRBJ1-2, the complete variable domain is DSGVTQTPKHLITATGQRVTLRCSPRSGDLSVYWYQQSLDQGLQFLIQYYNGEERAKGNILERFSAQQFPDLHSELNLSSLELGDSALYFCASSATGYYGYTFGSGTRLTVV.

The chain couples TRBV9 to TRBJ1-3; D ambiguous. Germline V gives CDR1 SGDLS, CDR2 YYNGEE. V was pared by 2 bases and J by 3 bases, with 9 bases between. The CDR3 length is 14 residues. This chain's CDR3 is CASSVNSLGNTIYF. CDR3 nucleotide sequence: TGTGCCAGCAGCGTCAACAGCCTTGGAAACACCATATATTTT. The variable domain in full, with the rest retrieved from reference TRBV9 and TRBJ1-3, is DSGVTQTPKHLITATGQRVTLRCSPRSGDLSVYWYQQSLDQGLQFLIQYYNGEERAKGNILERFSAQQFPDLHSELNLSSLELGDSALYFCASSVNSLGNTIYFGEGSWLTVV.

This clone was seen only a few times. The chain is built from TRBV18 and TRBJ1-1; D remains unclear. CDR1 and CDR2 (germline): KGHSH, LQKENI. Between the trimmed V and J ends, which lost 1 base and 5 bases, there was a span of 14 bases. This CDR3 has 15 residues. CDR3 residues: CASSPREGIGTEAFF. CDR3 coding DNA: TGTGCCAGCTCACCACGAGAGGGAATTGGGACTGAAGCTTTCTTT.

This clone is medium-sized in the sample. The rearrangement uses TRBV6-6 and TRBJ2-7, with TRBD2 identical over 7 bases. V lost 2 bases to trimming and J lost 5 bases; unmatched junction nucleotides: 6. CDR3 size: 14 residues. Germline CDR1 is MNHNY and CDR2 is SVGAGI (reference sequence). CDR3 loop: CASSYGRESDEQYF. For the CDR3, the DNA is TGTGCCAGCAGTTACGGGAGGGAATCTGACGAGCAGTACTTC.

This rearrangement joins TRBV20-1 to TRBJ1-1; 9 positions agree with TRBD1. The germline V gene has CDR1 DFQATT and CDR2 SNEGSKA (reference sequence). J was trimmed by 6 bases and V by 4 bases; bases with no gene match: 0. The length of the CDR3 is 11 residues. The CDR3, as DNA: TGCAGTGCTAACAGGGGGCCTGAAGCTTTCTTT. This encodes CSANRGPEAFF.

This clone appeared a few times. V and J are TRBV9 and TRBJ1-2, with D maybe TRBD1 (6 bases). V shed 0 bases and J shed 2 bases, with 14 bases lying between them. The CDR3 is 16 amino acids. Looked up from germline, CDR1 is SGDLS and CDR2 is YYNGEE. CDR3 DNA sequence: TGTGCCAGCAGCGTAGATGGGGGACACCTAAACTATGGCTACACCTTC. Amino acid sequence: CASSVDGGHLNYGYTF.

The V call is TRBV13, the J call TRBJ2-7, with 12 bases identical to TRBD2. Trimming cost V 5 bases and J 5 bases; bases outside gene matches: 4. This CDR3 contains 14 residues. CDR1 is PRHDT, CDR2 FYEKMQ, per germline (reference sequence). CDR3 coding DNA: TGTGCCAGCAGCGCGACTAGCGGGAGCGACGAGCAGTACTTC. It yields the protein CASSATSGSDEQYF.

The chain has TRBV6-5 and TRBJ2-7; perhaps TRBD2 as D (5 bases). The CDR3 totals 14 residues. Germline V lookup: CDR1 MNHEY, CDR2 SVGAGI. V dropped 6 bases and J dropped 6 bases, with 18 bases sitting between them. The CDR3 DNA is TGTGCCAGCAGACTAGACATGGGTCGGTCCGAGCAGTACTTC. Protein product: CASRLDMGRSEQYF.

This chain joins TRBV5-1 and TRBJ2-7; 8 bases align to TRBD2. The CDR3 sequence is 16 residues long. The V segment lost 4 bases and the J segment 0 bases; nucleotides outside the gene matches: 9. Germline lookup yields CDR1 SGHRS and CDR2 YFSETQ. The CDR3: CASSLTSSGFSYEQYF. CDR3 DNA: TGCGCCAGCAGCCTGACCTCTAGCGGGTTCTCCTACGAGCAGTACTTC.

The chain couples TRBV7-9 to TRBJ2-7; 9 bases fit TRBD2. The CDR3 covers 14 residues. Per the germline V gene, CDR1 is SEHNR and CDR2 is FQNEAQ (reference sequence). V dropped 2 bases and J dropped 5; count of bases not matched to a gene: 4. The chain's CDR3 is CASSLSLAGDEQYF. The CDR3 nucleotides are TGTGCCAGCAGCTTAAGCTTAGCGGGAGACGAGCAGTACTTC.